This T cell receptor beta chain was recovered during a study of HIV-infected children after antiretroviral therapy interruption. About the study: Most participating children were previously exposed to EBV and CMV. Weeks 0, 12, interruption end (24 or 48), and about 3 years post-study gave interruption-arm samples.

This clonotype was counted ten times or more. The TCR library was built from RNA with a 3' RACE protocol and unique molecular identifiers. From the 3' RACE reads, TCRdb called clonotypes with MiXCR, one entry per CDR3 protein. Altogether fewer than 45,000 distinct CDR3 sequences are present, more than 6.5% being singletons, with the ten largest covering around 1%. CDR1 SGHNT and CDR2 YENEEA come from the germline V gene. This CDR3 region has 15 residues. With 5 bases clipped from V and 3 bases from J, the junction kept 5 bases outside the gene matches. Treatment denoted: PENTA 11 planned treatment interruption arm or continuous ART arm. Naive CD4+ CD45RA+ CD45RO- T cells were FACS-sorted from thawed PBMCs.

The receptor was derived from a pool of human donors with HIV. Sample: CD45RA+ CD4+ T cells from PBMCs, pooled from several time points, taken from a donor given antiretroviral therapy, either interrupted or continuous. The sample's subset: naive CD4+ CD45RA+ CD45RO- T cells. The V gene is TRBV11-3, the J gene TRBJ2-2, with TRBD1 identical over 8 bases. The CDR3 region has the DNA TGTGCCAGCAGCCCCCGACAGGGGCACACCGGGGAGCTGTTTTTT. This translates into CASSPRQGHTGELFF.